This T cell receptor (beta chain) was recovered during a study of blood T cells in healthy people across ages. Looking at the study overall: The capture of about one barcoded beta molecule per two T cells was achieved by template switching. Study-level findings and limits: Roughly linear age-related decline in beta diversity appeared, significant by age about 40. Estimates based on one million T cells were treated as lower bounds.

A remark on this clonotype: Its antigen is unidentified.

PCR was performed a second time for 7 to 11 cycles using a sample-barcoded 5' primer and a J-beta primer mix. Using its own MiXCR run on the 5' RACE reads, TCRdb lists one record per CDR3 protein. This sample yields about 780,000 distinct CDR3 sequences, of which 35% to 50% are seen a single time; 15% to 20% belongs to the top ten. V lost 6 bases, J lost 12 bases, and 11 bases stayed unmatched. There are 14 residues in the CDR3. Germline lookup yields CDR1 DFQATT and CDR2 SNEGSKA (reference sequence). Sequencing used blood. The source is an elderly man in good health. V is TRBV20-1 and J is TRBJ2-1; 13 bases agree with TRBD2. This CDR3 is CSAPTSGRGIGQFF. In DNA form, the CDR3 reads TGCAGTGCACCAACTAGCGGGAGGGGGATTGGGCAGTTCTTC.